The rows below give T cell receptor beta chains drawn from one sample of a study of naive and memory T cell subsets. TCRdb independently ran MiXCR on the UMI-ligation and nested PCR reads; one entry per CDR3 protein. The sample has around 160,000 distinct CDR3 sequences, about 18% seen once. The sample taken for sequencing was naive CD4+ T cells from blood. The source is a human donor in good health. Each CDR3 is given with its conserved first and last residue. A D gene is named only where the DNA matches it firmly. Size is stated for part of the rows, as once, few or many counts, or as a class when the clone is expanded.

clone_size: .; d_call: TRBD1; j_call: TRBJ1-4; v_call: TRBV7-6; cdr3_nt: TGTGCCAGCAGCTCCTTGGGACAGACAAATGAAAAACTGTTTTTT; cdr3_aa: CASSSLGQTNEKLFF
clone_size: few; d_call: .; j_call: TRBJ1-2; v_call: TRBV5-5; cdr3_nt: TGTGCCAGCAGCATACAGGGTAACTATGGCTACACCTTC; cdr3_aa: CASSIQGNYGYTF
clone_size: .; d_call: .; j_call: TRBJ2-7; v_call: TRBV7-9; cdr3_nt: TGTGCCAGCAGCTTCTCGACCGGGACCGAGCAGTACTTC; cdr3_aa: CASSFSTGTEQYF
clone_size: .; d_call: TRBD1; j_call: TRBJ1-3; v_call: TRBV7-2; cdr3_nt: TGTGCCAGCAGGGTGGGGACAGCTGGAACCACCATATATTTT; cdr3_aa: CASRVGTAGTTIYF
clone_size: .; d_call: TRBD2; j_call: TRBJ2-7; v_call: TRBV4-1; cdr3_nt: TGCGCCAGCAGCCAAGTTCGGCGGGAGTACTCTGACGGGCAGTACTTC; cdr3_aa: CASSQVRREYSDGQYF
clone_size: .; d_call: .; j_call: TRBJ1-5; v_call: TRBV20-1; cdr3_nt: TGCAGTGCTATTGATAGGGTTGGCAATCAGCCCCAGCATTTT; cdr3_aa: CSAIDRVGNQPQHF
clone_size: .; d_call: TRBD1; j_call: TRBJ1-6; v_call: TRBV7-2; cdr3_nt: TGTGCCAGCAGCCGCGGACAGGGTAATTCACCCCTCCACTTT; cdr3_aa: CASSRGQGNSPLHF
clone_size: .; d_call: TRBD2; j_call: TRBJ2-5; v_call: TRBV4-1; cdr3_nt: TGCGCCAGCAGCCACCCCAGCGGGAGGGCCGGAGAGACCCAGTACTTC; cdr3_aa: CASSHPSGRAGETQYF
clone_size: .; d_call: .; j_call: TRBJ1-1; v_call: TRBV4-2; cdr3_nt: TGTGCCAGCAGCCAAGGGGAGGACCTGAACACTGAAGCTTTCTTT; cdr3_aa: CASSQGEDLNTEAFF
clone_size: .; d_call: TRBD1; j_call: TRBJ2-5; v_call: TRBV2; cdr3_nt: TGTGCCAGCAGCGATAGGACAGGGGGAGAGACCCAGTACTTC; cdr3_aa: CASSDRTGGETQYF
clone_size: few; d_call: .; j_call: TRBJ2-1; v_call: TRBV2; cdr3_nt: TGTGCCAGCAGGCCGACACTTCTTGAGCAGTTCTTC; cdr3_aa: CASRPTLLEQFF
clone_size: .; d_call: .; j_call: TRBJ1-2; v_call: TRBV14; cdr3_nt: TGTGCCAGCAGCCCGAGGACAGCAGCTAACTATGGCTACACCTTC; cdr3_aa: CASSPRTAANYGYTF
clone_size: .; d_call: .; j_call: TRBJ2-7; v_call: TRBV28; cdr3_nt: TGTGCCAGCAGTTTCTACGGGGCGGCCGGCTACGAGCAGTACTTC; cdr3_aa: CASSFYGAAGYEQYF
clone_size: many; d_call: .; j_call: TRBJ1-2; v_call: TRBV20-1; cdr3_nt: TGCAGTGCTAGAGACCGCGACAGAGATGGCTACACCTTC; cdr3_aa: CSARDRDRDGYTF
clone_size: few; d_call: .; j_call: TRBJ2-1; v_call: TRBV7-9; cdr3_nt: TGTGCCAGCAGCTTAGCAGGGACGGTCTCCTACAATGAGCAGTTCTTC; cdr3_aa: CASSLAGTVSYNEQFF
clone_size: few; d_call: .; j_call: TRBJ1-1; v_call: TRBV20-1; cdr3_nt: TGCAGTGCTAGCGGCGGCATGAACACTGAAGCTTTCTTT; cdr3_aa: CSASGGMNTEAFF
clone_size: few; d_call: .; j_call: TRBJ2-7; v_call: TRBV28; cdr3_nt: TGTGCCAGCAGTCCCGATTTTCCCGGGTTGGCCTACGAGCAGTACTTC; cdr3_aa: CASSPDFPGLAYEQYF